One and the same sample provided the 17 T cell receptor beta chains below, sequenced in a study of low-dose radiotherapy and immunotherapy resistance in tumors (dated by TCRdb to 2021 to 2024). First-strand cDNA was synthesized using Superscript III and a set of TRAV- and TRBV-specific primers, so that both TCRalpha and TCRbeta chains were covered. An approximately 18-cycle PCR with Phusion amplified the TCRs, pairing a constant-region primer with the adapter that was attached to the V primers. Starting from the raw public reads, TCRdb applied fastp trimming at Q25, assembled clones with MiXCR and retained in-frame beta chains. All rows with the same CDR3 protein become a single entry with the most common DNA and genes. The sample table records approximately 12,000 distinct CDR3 sequences; 60% of these occur just once. In total, the top ten clones hold approximately 8% of the sample. The receptor source for this set is a human donor with advanced metastatic prostate, ovarian, gallbladder or colorectal cancer (not recorded which). This table probably holds off-target reads from a library built for another chain.

The chain uses TRBV27 and TRBJ1-2, with TRBD1 matching over 7 bases. Germline-derived CDR1 and CDR2 are MNHEY and SMNVEV (reference sequence). CDR3 length: 14 amino acids. Trimming cost V 6 bases and J 5 bases; bases outside gene matches: 9. In nucleotides, the CDR3 is TGTGCCAGCAGCCCCGGGACAGAAAATTATGGCTACACCTTC. Protein: CASSPGTENYGYTF.

In its sample, this clonotype was seen a few times. The chain has TRBV4-3 and TRBJ1-1; TRBD1 matches 7 bases. CDR1 and CDR2 from the germline V gene are LGHNA and YSLEER. This CDR3 spans 15 amino acids. Trimming cost V 3 bases and J 5 bases; bases outside gene matches: 9. CDR3 protein: CASSHRIGGQTEAFF. CDR3 bases: TGCGCCAGCAGCCATCGAATAGGGGGCCAGACTGAAGCTTTCTTT.

The rearrangement joins TRBV13 to TRBJ1-2, with TRBD1 matching 8 bases. Germline V gene lookup returns CDR1 PRHDT and CDR2 FYEKMQ (reference sequence). Trimming removed 3 bases from V and 10 bases from J; junction bases left unmatched: 4. This CDR3 spans 12 amino acids. CDR3 sequence: CASSFLQGDYTF. CDR3 in DNA: TGTGCCAGCAGCTTCTTACAGGGGGACTACACCTTC. The variable domain in full, with the rest retrieved from reference TRBV13 and TRBJ1-2, is AAGVIQSPRHLIKEKRETATLKCYPIPRHDTVYWYQQGPGQDPQFLISFYEKMQSDKGSIPDRFSAQQFSDYHSELNMSSLELGDSALYFCASSFLQGDYTFGSGTRLTVV.

The chain is built from TRBV20-1 and TRBJ1-5; 7 bases agree with TRBD1. V trimming: 6 bases; J trimming: 9 bases; junction bases outside the gene matches: 20. CDR1 is DFQATT and CDR2 is SNEGSKA in the germline V gene (reference sequence). The CDR3 covers 16 residues. The CDR3 is CSANRQGASWERPQHF. The CDR3 DNA follows: TGCAGTGCAAACCGACAGGGAGCCTCTTGGGAGCGGCCCCAGCATTTT.

The CDR3 DNA is TGTGCCAGCAGTTCGTACAGGGTAAACTATGGCTACACCTTC. Translation: CASSSYRVNYGYTF. The chain has TRBV6-8 and TRBJ1-2; tentatively, D is TRBD1 (6 bases). The ends were cut back, 4 bases at V and 2 bases at J, with 11 bases in the middle. The germline V gene has CDR1 MNHGY and CDR2 SAAAGT. This CDR3 spans 14 amino acids.

The chain carries TRBV4-3 and TRBJ2-1; 7 bases fit TRBD2. The CDR3 sequence is 17 residues long. Looked up from germline, CDR1 is LGHNA and CDR2 is YSLEER. Germline trimming cut 0 bases from V and 7 bases from J; bases unmatched to any gene: 12. CDR3 sequence (DNA): TGCGCCAGCAGCCAAGAGGGTGGGAGGGTGTTTAGTAATGAGCAGTTCTTC. Translating gives CASSQEGGRVFSNEQFF.

This clonotype was seen a few times. Here the CDR3 DNA reads TGTGCCAGCGCAGGGAGTGGGGACGAGCAGTACTTC. Translating it yields CASAGSGDEQYF. The chain combines TRBV6-5 with TRBJ2-7, with D perhaps TRBD1 or TRBD2 (5 bases each). The CDR3 contains 12 residues. Trimming removed 8 bases from V and 5 bases from J, with 13 bases in between. From germline, CDR1 is MNHEY and CDR2 SVGAGI.

This clonotype showed up just once. The chain employs TRBV7-9 and TRBJ2-3; 8 bases are a match to TRBD2. The junction had 9 bases not matched to a gene; V was cut back by 6 bases and J by 1 base. This CDR3 contains 16 residues. CDR1 is SEHNR, CDR2 FQNEAQ, per germline (reference sequence). The CDR3 nucleotides are TGTGCCAGCAGAGGGACGGGAGGGCCCCGCACAGATACGCAGTATTTT. Translating gives CASRGTGGPRTDTQYF.

The CDR3 DNA sequence: TGCAGCGTGGGAGAGACAGGGGGCCGAGGAGATACGCAGTATTTT. Amino acid sequence: CSVGETGGRGDTQYF. The chain joins TRBV29-1 to TRBJ2-3, with TRBD1 identical over 10 bases. CDR1 is SQVTM, CDR2 ANQGSEA, per germline. The CDR3 covers 15 residues. V trimming: 6 bases; J trimming: 5 bases; junction bases outside the gene matches: 11.

The V call is TRBV5-1, the J call TRBJ2-7; D is perhaps TRBD2 (6 bases). Germline V gene data show CDR1 as SGHRS and CDR2 as YFSETQ. The CDR3 length is 15 residues. V gave up 0 bases and J gave up 2 bases, with 12 bases separating them. CDR3 protein: CASSLDGSRTYEQYF. The CDR3 DNA follows: TGCGCCAGCAGCTTGGACGGGAGTCGAACCTACGAGCAGTACTTC.

The rearrangement links TRBV25-1 to TRBJ1-5; D is uncertain. This CDR3 is built from 12 residues. In germline, CDR1 is MGHDK, CDR2 SYGVNS. V was cut by 4 bases and J by 4 bases, with 5 bases left in between. The CDR3 DNA follows: TGTGCCAGCAGTGTAGGAAATCAGCCCCAGCATTTT. Protein sequence: CASSVGNQPQHF.

This clonotype turned up a few times. In DNA, the CDR3 is TGCGCCAGCAGCATTGACAGGGATAGATACGAGCAGTACTTC. The encoded protein is CASSIDRDRYEQYF. The rearrangement links TRBV5-1 to TRBJ2-7, with TRBD1 matching over 7 bases. V trimming: 4 bases; J trimming: 4 bases; junction bases outside the gene matches: 8. The germline V gene encodes CDR1 SGHRS and CDR2 YFSETQ. CDR3 size: 14 residues.

The chain joins TRBV12-3 or TRBV12-4 to TRBJ2-2; TRBD2 matches 7 bases. The junction had 1 base not matched to a gene; V was cut back by 3 bases and J by 6 bases. The CDR3 length is 13 residues. In DNA form, the CDR3 reads TGTGCCAGCAGTTTGGGGGGGGCCGGGGAGCTGTTTTTT. Translating it yields CASSLGGAGELFF.

There are a few counts of this clonotype. This chain joins TRBV28 and TRBJ2-1; D is possibly TRBD1 (6 bases). With 1 base removed from V and 7 bases from J, the gap between germline ends came to 17 bases. CDR1 and CDR2 from the germline V gene are MDHEN and SYDVKM. The CDR3 is 16 amino acids. CDR3 region: CASSLSPRQVGNEQFF. CDR3 DNA sequence: TGTGCCAGCAGTTTATCCCCTCGACAGGTGGGGAATGAGCAGTTCTTC.

The V call is TRBV5-6, the J call TRBJ2-1; D call uncertain. The V gene's germline CDR1 is SGHDT and CDR2 YYEEEE. This CDR3 spans 11 amino acids. V lost 2 bases and J 7 bases, leaving 4 bases between the germline ends. The CDR3 DNA follows: TGTGCCAGCAGCTTTTCTAATGAGCAGTTCTTC. Translation: CASSFSNEQFF.

The chain uses TRBV6-2 or TRBV6-3 and TRBJ2-3; 8 nucleotides align to TRBD1. From germline, CDR1 is MNHEY and CDR2 SVGEGT. The CDR3 length is 13 residues. J lost 8 bases, V lost 6 bases, and 7 bases had no gene match. The CDR3 sequence: CASSRQGYGTQYF. In DNA form, the CDR3 reads TGTGCCAGCAGCCGACAGGGGTACGGTACGCAGTATTTT.

V and J are TRBV6-2 or TRBV6-3 and TRBJ2-7; D possibly corresponds to TRBD1 (5 bases). V dropped 6 bases and J dropped 3 bases, with 18 bases sitting between them. The germline CDR1 and CDR2 sequences are MNHEY and SVGEGT. CDR3 length equals 15 residues. CDR3 region: CASSMGQGRSYEQYF. The CDR3, as DNA: TGTGCCAGCAGCATGGGGCAGGGAAGGAGCTACGAGCAGTACTTC.